This T cell receptor (beta chain) was sequenced for a study of blood T cell repertoires in COVID-19. Study at large: The United States, Italy and Spain were the sources of the acute and convalescent COVID-19 samples. T cells, B-cell-depleted T cells, or PBMCs provided the cDNA or gDNA that served as material.

Authors' analysis steps: Estimates of nucleated cell counts were drawn from the amplification of reference gene primers. Produced via immunoSEQ multiplex PCR; TCRdb's table is partial and in-frame only. That table supplies the V and J calls and clone size; D and trimming were determined from the DNA. The sample gives under 250,000 clones, around 81% of which show up once; around 2% is in the top ten. Germline-derived CDR1 and CDR2 are KGHDR and SFDVKD. V was clipped by 10 bases and J by 6 bases; unmatched bases: 4. The CDR3 has 12 residues. The receptor's source is a man aged 30 to 45 who had recovered from COVID-19. V is TRBV24-1 and J is TRBJ2-2, with TRBD2 matching over 7 bases. Source material: peripheral blood. Here the CDR3 DNA reads TGTGCCACTGGGGGAGGGCCCGGGGAGCTGTTTTTT. Translated, it gives CATGGGPGELFF.